One and the same sample provided the 32 T cell receptor beta chains below, sequenced in a study of cytomegalovirus exposure and HLA in healthy donors. Vbeta (60) and Jbeta (13) primers were used in the PCR. The method was immunoSEQ multiplex PCR; TCRdb's version includes in-frame clones alone and lacks a portion of them. The table has 100,000 to 150,000 clones, more than 60% seen once. Sequenced sample: PBMCs. The source of these receptors is a woman between 40 and 55 years old in good health and CMV-seronegative.

The chain joins TRBV29-1 to TRBJ2-1; D is possibly TRBD2 (5 bases). CDR1 is SQVTM and CDR2 is ANQGSEA in the germline V gene. This CDR3 spans 13 amino acids. V was shortened by 6 bases and J by 2 bases, with 11 bases between the two germline ends. In nucleotides, the CDR3 is TGCAGCGTCCGGGGTACAACCTACAATGAGCAGTTCTTC. Translating gives CSVRGTTYNEQFF.

The gene calls are TRBV7-3 and TRBJ2-1, with 8 bases fitting TRBD2. The junction had 8 bases not matched to a gene; V was cut back by 4 bases and J by 6 bases. The CDR3 is 15 amino acids. Germline CDR1 is SGHTA and CDR2 is FQGTGA. CDR3 coding DNA: TGTGCCAGCAGCTCCCCCGGGACTAGTGTCAATGAGCAGTTCTTC. Protein product: CASSSPGTSVNEQFF.

The chain joins TRBV4-2 to TRBJ2-1, with D perhaps TRBD2 (5 bases). Germline assignment: CDR1 LGHNA and CDR2 YNFKEQ. V lost 5 bases, J lost 5 bases, and 16 bases lay in between. This CDR3 spans 15 amino acids. The CDR3 sequence: CASSSDPGIDNEQFF. In DNA form, the CDR3 reads TGTGCCAGCAGCTCTGACCCGGGGATAGACAATGAGCAGTTCTTC.

J is TRBJ1-1 and V is TRBV5-1; 9 positions match TRBD1. The CDR3 is made up of 14 amino acids. Germline values: CDR1 SGHRS, CDR2 YFSETQ. Germline trimming cut 4 bases from V and 5 bases from J; bases unmatched to any gene: 6. Here the CDR3 DNA reads TGCGCCAGCAGCCGGGGACAGGGAGAGACTGAAGCTTTCTTT. This sequence encodes CASSRGQGETEAFF.

The V call is TRBV7-6, the J call TRBJ2-3; possibly TRBD2 for D (7 bases). This CDR3 has 13 residues. The germline CDR1 and CDR2 sequences are SGHVS and FNYEAQ. With 5 bases removed from V and 14 bases from J, the gap between germline ends came to 20 bases. CDR3 nucleotides: TGTGCCAGCAGCGGGGGAGGGGGGTGGCCGGGGTATTTT. This gives the protein CASSGGGGWPGYF.

The chain combines TRBV6-6 with TRBJ1-5; 7 nucleotides line up with TRBD1. The CDR3 extends over 16 amino acids. The germline CDR1 and CDR2 sequences are MNHNY and SVGAGI (reference sequence). The trim removed 6 bases at V and 0 bases at J, leaving 8 bases unmatched. The DNA of the CDR3 is TGTGCCAGCAGATCCCTGACAGGGAATAGCAATCAGCCCCAGCATTTT. Translating gives CASRSLTGNSNQPQHF.

The J gene is TRBJ2-1, the V gene TRBV25-1; D is possibly TRBD2 (5 bases). Germline lookup yields CDR1 MGHDK and CDR2 SYGVNS. Trimming pared 4 bases from V and 2 bases from J, leaving 12 bases between. The CDR3 covers 15 residues. The CDR3 sequence is CASSGAGGPYNEQFF. In nucleotides, the CDR3 is TGTGCCAGCAGTGGGGCAGGAGGACCCTACAATGAGCAGTTCTTC.

The chain recombines TRBV30 with TRBJ1-2; D not certain. There are 13 residues in the CDR3. Trimming cost V 0 bases and J 4 bases, with 9 bases left between them. CDR1 and CDR2 from the germline V gene are GTSNPN and SVGIG (reference sequence). The CDR3 nucleotides are TGTGCCTGGAGTGTAAGGGAGGGCTATGGCTACACCTTC. Its translation is CAWSVREGYGYTF.

CDR3 sequence: CASSDSGGGLDTQYF. CDR3 DNA sequence: TGTGCCAGCAGTGACTCGGGGGGAGGGCTAGATACGCAGTATTTT. The rearrangement links TRBV6-4 to TRBJ2-3, with 7 bases identical to TRBD2. The CDR3 is made up of 15 amino acids. Trimming took 0 bases from V and 5 from J; bases not matched to a gene: 5. From germline, CDR1 is MRHNA and CDR2 SNTAGT.

The CDR3 sequence is CASSEGTGETQYF. The CDR3 DNA reads as TGCGCCAGCAGTGAAGGGACTGGTGAGACCCAGTACTTC. The V gene is TRBV10-2, the J gene TRBJ2-5, with a weak D call TRBD2 (6 bases). The germline V and J ends were trimmed by 3 bases and 5 bases, with 10 bases remaining between them. The CDR3 is made up of 13 amino acids. Germline CDR1 reads WSHSY; CDR2 reads SAAADI.

The chain couples TRBV19 to TRBJ1-6; D is ambiguous. Looked up from germline, CDR1 is LNHDA and CDR2 is SQIVND (reference sequence). The CDR3 is 12 amino acids. Trimming pared 6 bases from V and 4 bases from J, leaving 4 bases between. The CDR3 DNA reads TGTGCCAGTAGGACATATAATTCACCCCTCCACTTT. This translates into CASRTYNSPLHF.

A note on this clone: At one boundary the junction diverges from the germline segment, which might be a read error. This rearrangement joins TRBV7-9 to TRBJ2-5; 14 bases align to TRBD2. The CDR3 loop spans 18 amino acids. Germline V lookup: CDR1 SEHNR, CDR2 FQNEAQ (reference sequence). The DNA of the CDR3 is TGTTCCAGCAGCTTTGGGGGACTAGCGGGAGTGGGGCTAGAGACCCAGTACTTC. It yields the protein CSSSFGGLAGVGLETQYF. Full variable domain (rest looked up from reference TRBV7-9 and TRBJ2-5): DTGVSQNPRHKITKRGQNVTFRCDPISEHNRLYWYRQTLGQGPEFLTYFQNEAQLEKSRLLSDRFSAERPKGSFSTLEIQRTEQGDSAMYLCSSSFGGLAGVGLETQYFGPGTRLLVL.

This clone was seen just once. The rearrangement joins TRBV9 to TRBJ2-3; possible D gene TRBD2, 6 bases. V was trimmed by 0 bases and J by 0 bases, leaving 11 bases between them. Per the germline V gene, CDR1 is SGDLS and CDR2 is YYNGEE. This CDR3 is 16 amino acids long. The DNA for the CDR3 is TGTGCCAGCAGCGTAGAAGCCCTAGCGAGCACAGATACGCAGTATTTT. Encoded protein: CASSVEALASTDTQYF.

This chain uses TRBV7-6 with TRBJ2-2; 10 bases fit TRBD2. The germline CDR1 and CDR2 sequences are SGHVS and FNYEAQ. V lost 5 bases and J lost 0; bases outside the gene matches: 6. The CDR3 has 17 amino acids. This CDR3 is CASSHPSGGANTGELFF. CDR3 in DNA: TGTGCCAGCAGCCATCCCAGCGGGGGGGCGAACACCGGGGAGCTGTTTTTT.

This clone appeared a few times. The chain links TRBV7-9 to TRBJ2-3; the match to TRBD1 covers 11 bases. Germline values: CDR1 SEHNR, CDR2 FQNEAQ (reference sequence). The CDR3 extends over 17 amino acids. J lost 4 bases, V lost 5 bases, and 11 bases had no gene match. CDR3 region: CASSPRLDRGRPDTQYF. CDR3 in DNA: TGTGCCAGCAGCCCTCGCCTGGACAGGGGGCGTCCAGATACGCAGTATTTT.

V usage is TRBV2 and J usage is TRBJ2-1, with a possible D match to TRBD1 (6 bases). The germline V gene has CDR1 SNHLY and CDR2 FYNNEI. Trimming left V 6 bases short and J 10 bases short, with 13 bases between. CDR3 size: 12 residues. The CDR3 sequence is CASSAAGTEQFF. Written as DNA, the CDR3 is TGTGCCAGCAGCGCCGCCGGGACAGAGCAGTTCTTC.

The gene calls are TRBV2 and TRBJ2-1; 7 bases agree with TRBD2. Germline V gives CDR1 SNHLY, CDR2 FYNNEI. Trimming at V came to 6 bases and at J to 6 bases, leaving 11 bases not matched to a gene. The CDR3 covers 15 residues. CDR3 sequence: CASRANSGTVNEQFF. CDR3 bases: TGTGCCAGCAGGGCAAACAGCGGGACGGTCAATGAGCAGTTCTTC.

The V gene is TRBV30, the J gene TRBJ2-5, with 8 bases fitting TRBD1. With 1 base clipped from V and 5 bases from J, the junction kept 6 bases outside the gene matches. Per germline, CDR1 GTSNPN and CDR2 SVGIG (reference sequence). The CDR3 has 14 amino acids. CDR3 DNA: TGTGCCTGGAGTGCTCCAGGGGGCGTGGAGACCCAGTACTTC. It codes for CAWSAPGGVETQYF.

The CDR3 DNA follows: TGTGCCAGCAGAGGGACAGAGAATCAGCCCCAGCATTTT. Translation gives CASRGTENQPQHF. The J gene is TRBJ1-5, the V gene TRBV6-5; 7 bases are a match to TRBD1. J was trimmed by 4 bases and V by 6 bases; bases with no gene match: 3. This CDR3 region has 13 residues. The germline V gene encodes CDR1 MNHEY and CDR2 SVGAGI.

The CDR3 DNA is TGCAGCGTTGCAACTCGGGGGTATGGCTATGGCTACACCTTC. It specifies CSVATRGYGYGYTF. This chain connects TRBV29-1 to TRBJ1-2; weak D call: TRBD1 (5 bases). This CDR3 has 14 amino acids. CDR1 is SQVTM, CDR2 ANQGSEA, per germline. Trimming left V 4 bases short and J 4 bases short, with 16 bases between.

This clone occurred a few times. The CDR3 here is CASSLDFYNEQFF. In DNA, the CDR3 is TGTGCCAGCAGCTTAGACTTCTACAATGAGCAGTTCTTC. The rearrangement uses TRBV7-2 and TRBJ2-1; D not certain. Between the trimmed V and J ends, which lost 1 base and 3 bases, there was a span of 4 bases. CDR3 length equals 13 residues. Germline CDR1 and CDR2: SGHTA and FQGNSA.

This sequence joins TRBV28 and TRBJ2-1; unclear D gene. In germline, CDR1 is MDHEN, CDR2 SYDVKM. Trimming shortened V by 10 bases and J by 4 bases, and 14 bases separated the two germline ends. The CDR3 covers 13 residues. DNA of the CDR3: TGTGCCACCCAGTTACAGTCTTACAATGAGCAGTTCTTC. This translates into CATQLQSYNEQFF.

As to this clone: A read error may account for a junction end that differs from germline. The chain is built from TRBV27 and TRBJ2-6; tentative D call: TRBD2 (7 bases). In germline, CDR1 is MNHEY, CDR2 SMNVEV (reference sequence). CDR3 size: 15 residues. Here the CDR3 DNA reads TGTGCCAGCAGGTTGGGGGGGGCAGGGGCCAACGGCCTGACTTTC. Amino acids: CASRLGGAGANGLTF.

About this clone itself: The junction shows a germline mismatch at one end, possibly a read error. The rearrangement joins TRBV11-2 to TRBJ2-4; tentative D call: TRBD1 (5 bases). The CDR3 extends over 16 amino acids. CDR1 and CDR2 (germline): SGHAT, FQNNGV. The CDR3 region is CASSLVQGLAKNSQYF. For the CDR3, the DNA is TGTGCCAGCAGCTTGGTTCAGGGCTTAGCCAAAAACAGTCAGTACTTC.

This chain's CDR3 is CASKTGNEKLFF. In DNA, the CDR3 is TGTGCCAGCAAGACAGGGAATGAAAAACTGTTTTTT. The rearrangement links TRBV28 to TRBJ1-4; 7 nucleotides match TRBD1. There are 12 residues in the CDR3. V was pared by 7 bases and J by 5 bases, with 1 base of the junction left unmatched. CDR1 and CDR2 from the germline V gene are MDHEN and SYDVKM.

This chain links TRBV10-2 with TRBJ2-5, with unresolved D. There are 15 residues in the CDR3. Trimming removed 0 bases from V and 0 bases from J, with 8 bases in between. Germline V gene data show CDR1 as WSHSY and CDR2 as SAAADI. CDR3 DNA: TGCGCCAGCAGTGAGTCTGGGCATTACCAAGAGACCCAGTACTTC. It yields the protein CASSESGHYQETQYF.

The chain recombines TRBV2 with TRBJ1-1, with D unresolved. Looked up from germline, CDR1 is SNHLY and CDR2 is FYNNEI. V lost 4 bases, J lost 1 base, and 7 bases lay in between. The length of the CDR3 is 13 residues. The CDR3 bases are TGTGCCAGCAGTGTAGGAGGGAACACTGAAGCTTTCTTT. It yields the protein CASSVGGNTEAFF.

The CDR3 region has the DNA TGTGCCAGCAGAGGGCGGGGGAACACTGAAGCTTTCTTT. This sequence encodes CASRGRGNTEAFF. The gene calls are TRBV2 and TRBJ1-1, with no clear D. The CDR3 totals 13 residues. The V end lost 6 bases, the J end lost 1 base, and 9 bases lay between the germline ends. CDR1 is SNHLY, CDR2 FYNNEI, per germline.

The chain employs TRBV29-1 and TRBJ2-2; 14 bases fit TRBD2. Unmatched junction bases numbered 6, after V lost 7 bases and J lost 5 bases. The CDR3 consists of 15 residues. Per germline, CDR1 SQVTM and CDR2 ANQGSEA. In DNA form, the CDR3 reads TGCAGCGCCCAGACTAGCGGGGGGGGAACCGGGGAGCTGTTTTTT. Its translation: CSAQTSGGGTGELFF.

This clone was counted only a few times. The chain couples TRBV10-1 to TRBJ2-7; 11 bases are a match to TRBD1. The CDR3 length is 13 residues. With V trimmed by 8 bases and J by 7 bases, 7 bases remained unmatched. CDR1 and CDR2 from the germline V gene are WNHNN and SYGVQD (reference sequence). The CDR3 here is CASRSGTGGEQYF. The CDR3, as DNA: TGCGCCAGCCGATCCGGGACAGGGGGAGAGCAGTACTTC.

V and J are TRBV10-3 and TRBJ2-5; 11 bases align to TRBD2. The J call may be incorrect, as the DNA end agrees better with TRBJ2-7. This CDR3 comprises 16 residues. The V gene's germline CDR1 is ENHRY and CDR2 SYGVKD. The CDR3 here is CAISDGIAGGGYEQYF. The CDR3 region has the DNA TGTGCCATCAGTGATGGAATAGCGGGGGGGGGCTACGAGCAGTACTTC.

The V and J genes are TRBV2 and TRBJ1-1; no clear D gene. The CDR3 is 13 residues long. V shed 10 bases and J shed 4 bases, with 16 bases lying between them. CDR1 SNHLY and CDR2 FYNNEI come from the germline V gene. Here the CDR3 DNA reads TGTGCCACAGGACGTTTGGAGGGCACTGAAGCTTTCTTT. This encodes CATGRLEGTEAFF.